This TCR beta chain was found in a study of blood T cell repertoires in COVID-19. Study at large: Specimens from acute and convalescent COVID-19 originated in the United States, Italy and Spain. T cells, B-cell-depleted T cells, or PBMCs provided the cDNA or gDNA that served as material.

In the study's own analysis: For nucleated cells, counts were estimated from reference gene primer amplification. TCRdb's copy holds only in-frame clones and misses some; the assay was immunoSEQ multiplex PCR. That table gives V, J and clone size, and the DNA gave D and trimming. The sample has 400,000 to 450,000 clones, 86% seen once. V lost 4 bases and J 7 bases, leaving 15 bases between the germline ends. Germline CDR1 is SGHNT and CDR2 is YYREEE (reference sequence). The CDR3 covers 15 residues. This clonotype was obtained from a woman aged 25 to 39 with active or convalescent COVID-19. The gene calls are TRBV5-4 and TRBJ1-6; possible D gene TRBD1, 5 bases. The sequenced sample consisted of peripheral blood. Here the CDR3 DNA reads TGTGCCAGCAGCGCTAACAGGTTCCCGAATTCACCCCTCCACTTT. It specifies CASSANRFPNSPLHF.